This T cell receptor (beta chain) was sequenced during a study of cytomegalovirus exposure and HLA in healthy donors. Notes on the study in general: Certain indistinguishable V segments, among them TRBV6-2 and TRBV6-3, were excluded. Sequence variants that were highly shared formed a cluster that was likely a sequencing artifact. Most of the CMV-associated TCR beta chains (in a later analysis) appeared to be HLA-restricted.

These donors counted as nominally healthy when sampled, but unrecorded immune exposures were likely. PCR primers comprised 60 Vbeta and 13 Jbeta primers. This table comes from immunoSEQ multiplex PCR, and its TCRdb copy is limited to in-frame clones, with some not included. The sample consists of 180,000 or so clones, roughly a tenth of them appearing once. The germline V gene encodes CDR1 SEHNR and CDR2 FQNEAQ (reference sequence). The CDR3 totals 15 residues. V was clipped by 1 base and J by 9 bases; unmatched bases: 7. Concerning this clone: Its cognate antigen is unknown.

The TCR originated in a young woman in good health and CMV-seropositive. The chain joins TRBV7-9 to TRBJ2-1; 9 positions match TRBD1. Sequences were obtained from PBMCs. CDR3 in DNA: TGTGCCAGCAGCTTAGAGAGGGACAGGGTGACTGAGCAGTTCTTC. Translated, it gives CASSLERDRVTEQFF.